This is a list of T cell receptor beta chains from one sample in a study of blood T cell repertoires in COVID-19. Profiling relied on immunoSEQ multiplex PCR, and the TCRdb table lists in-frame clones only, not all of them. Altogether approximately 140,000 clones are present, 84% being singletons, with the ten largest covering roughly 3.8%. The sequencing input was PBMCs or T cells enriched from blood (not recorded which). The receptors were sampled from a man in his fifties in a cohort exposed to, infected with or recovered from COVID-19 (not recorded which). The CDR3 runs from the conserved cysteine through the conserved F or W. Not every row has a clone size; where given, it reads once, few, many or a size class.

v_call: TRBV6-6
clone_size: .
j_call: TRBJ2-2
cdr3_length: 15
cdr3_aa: CASSYTTGGTGELFF

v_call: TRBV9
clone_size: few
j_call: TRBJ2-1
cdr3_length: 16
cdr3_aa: CASSGVLAGVNNEQFF

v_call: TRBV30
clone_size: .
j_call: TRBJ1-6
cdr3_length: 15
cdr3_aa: CAWRKGGESYSPLHF

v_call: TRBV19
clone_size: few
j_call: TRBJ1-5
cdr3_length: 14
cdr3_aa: CASSMVGGNQPQHF

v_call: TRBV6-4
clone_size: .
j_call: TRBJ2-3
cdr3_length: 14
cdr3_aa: CASSIAGNTDTQYF

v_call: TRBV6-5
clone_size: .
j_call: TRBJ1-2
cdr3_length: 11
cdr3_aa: CASSLETDYTF

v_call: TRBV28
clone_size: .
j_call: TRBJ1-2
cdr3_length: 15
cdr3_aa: CASSFVGSGVEGYTF

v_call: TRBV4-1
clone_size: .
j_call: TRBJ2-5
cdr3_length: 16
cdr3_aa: CASSQEGRLAEETQYF

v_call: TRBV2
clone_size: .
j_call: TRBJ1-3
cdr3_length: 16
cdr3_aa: CASSALHRSSGNTIYF

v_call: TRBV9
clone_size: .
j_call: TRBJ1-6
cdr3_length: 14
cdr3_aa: CASSVVTGVSPLHF

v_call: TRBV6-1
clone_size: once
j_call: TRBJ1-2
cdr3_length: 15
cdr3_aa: CASSRTSGQNYGYTF

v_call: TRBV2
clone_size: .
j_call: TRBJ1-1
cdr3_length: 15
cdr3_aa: CASKGQLLMNTEAFF

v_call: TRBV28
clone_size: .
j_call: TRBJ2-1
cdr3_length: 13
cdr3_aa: CASSDTSYNEQFF

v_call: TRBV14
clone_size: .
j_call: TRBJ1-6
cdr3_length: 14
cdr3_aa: CASSLDRGNSPLHF

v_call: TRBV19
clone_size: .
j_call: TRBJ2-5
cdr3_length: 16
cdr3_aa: CASSIVGHLIQETQYF

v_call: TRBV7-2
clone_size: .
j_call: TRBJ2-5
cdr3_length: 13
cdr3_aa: CASSSRAGKTQYF

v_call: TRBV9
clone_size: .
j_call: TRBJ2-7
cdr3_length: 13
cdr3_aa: CASSEAPGGEQYF

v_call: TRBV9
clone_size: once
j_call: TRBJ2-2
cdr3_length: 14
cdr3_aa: CASSVGGGTGELFF

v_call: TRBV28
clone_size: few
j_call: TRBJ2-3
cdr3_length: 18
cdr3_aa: CASSFPTLTSGRSDTQYF

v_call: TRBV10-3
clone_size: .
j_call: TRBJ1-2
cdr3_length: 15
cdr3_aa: CAISEENRYSDGYTF